The clone carrying this T cell receptor beta chain turned up a few times. Per the study methods: Nucleated cell counts were estimated from reference gene primer amplification. The method was immunoSEQ multiplex PCR; TCRdb's version includes in-frame clones alone and lacks a portion of them. V, J and clone size derive from that table, while D and trimming were established from the DNA sequence. The repertoire has 85,000 to 110,000 clones, around 82% of them found once; the top ten carry 13%. This specimen comes from a study of blood T cell repertoires in COVID-19. The overall study: The United States, Italy and Spain supplied acute and convalescent COVID-19 samples. From T cells, B-cell-depleted T cells, or PBMCs came the material, which was cDNA or gDNA.

V shed 4 bases, J shed 6 bases, and the junction held 10 bases outside the gene matches. Germline lookup yields CDR1 SQVTM and CDR2 ANQGSEA. The CDR3 consists of 14 residues. The chain carries TRBV29-1 and TRBJ2-3; TRBD2 agrees at 7 bases. The TCR was taken from a human donor in a cohort sampled during active or convalescent COVID-19. The sequencing sample was made of peripheral blood. CDR3 region: CSVGGRGPGDTQYF. As DNA, the CDR3 is TGCAGCGTTGGGGGGAGGGGTCCCGGGGATACGCAGTATTTT.